This TCR beta chain was identified in a study of blood T cell repertoires in COVID-19. This CDR3 is built from 15 residues. The germline V gene encodes CDR1 LGHNA and CDR2 YSLEER. Trimming took 4 bases from V and 2 from J, leaving 14 bases between them. Assay used: immunoSEQ multiplex PCR; TCRdb lists only in-frame clones, some missing. The table includes some 330,000 clones, roughly 80% detected once. The sequencing input was PBMCs or T cells enriched from blood (not recorded which). This clonotype was sampled from a woman aged 50 to 65 who had recovered from COVID-19. V gene TRBV4-3 combines with J gene TRBJ2-5; D unclear. The CDR3 DNA reads TGCGCCAGCAGCCCCCGAGAGGCAGAACAAGAGACCCAGTACTTC. This encodes CASSPREAEQETQYF.